The clone carrying this T cell receptor beta chain appeared many times. The antigen is not known. The data originate from a study of neurological immune-mediated disorders. Study-level findings and limits: The greatest degree of TCR clonal expansion was observed in HTLV-1-associated myelopathy, with the lowest in multiple sclerosis, below that of healthy controls.

One entry per CDR3 protein results from TCRdb running MiXCR on the 5' RACE reads. The sample has tens of thousands of distinct CDR3 sequences, about 14% seen once. The CDR3 length is 16 residues. With 0 bases removed from V and 2 bases from J, the gap between germline ends came to 14 bases. The V gene's germline CDR1 is DFQATT and CDR2 SNEGSKA (reference sequence). Sorted libraries used 800,000 to 1,000,000 CD4+ or CD8+ T cells. Specimen: CD4+ T cells from blood. The sequence was collected from a woman aged 60-70 years with HTLV-1-associated myelopathy (HAM/TSP). The rearrangement links TRBV20-1 to TRBJ1-5; possible D gene TRBD1, 5 bases. CDR3 region: CSARDSGQGGNQPQHF. The CDR3, as DNA: TGCAGTGCTAGAGATTCAGGGCAGGGAGGCAATCAGCCCCAGCATTTT.